Below, 8 T cell receptor beta chains from the same sample are listed, as sequenced in a study of human T cells and chemical hapten exposure (dated by TCRdb to the early 2020s). This specimen's time point label, interpreted: pre-sensitization, week 0. The treatment or condition label corresponds to: therapeutic diphenylcyclopropenone sensitization with weekly scalp DPC. Libraries were constructed by RACE. Sequencing relied on a NextSeq 500. The raw public reads went through TCRdb reprocessing: fastp at Q25, MiXCR clone calling, in-frame beta chains kept. Rows are unified per CDR3 protein, each entry keeping the most common DNA and genes. In all, the sample holds 270,000 or so distinct CDR3 sequences, and just under 8% of those were seen once. The ten top clones hold 1.2% of the sample. Sequencing was performed on whole blood, taken in connection with sensitization to the hapten diphenylcyclopropenone (DPC). These receptors originate from a man aged 18 to 29 with alopecia areata. Some clones in this sample may be carry-over from other donors' samples.

The CDR3 loop reads CASRTRQGGTEAFF. The CDR3, as DNA: TGTGCCAGCAGAACTCGACAGGGTGGAACTGAAGCTTTCTTT. The genes are TRBV12-3 or TRBV12-4 and TRBJ1-1, with 7 positions matching TRBD1. The V and J ends lost 6 bases and 5 bases, in that order; junction bases with no gene match: 9. The CDR3 loop spans 14 amino acids.

The V call is TRBV14, the J call TRBJ2-3; no definite D call. The CDR3 is made up of 13 amino acids. Trimming stripped 1 base from V and 5 bases from J, with 7 bases between. Germline lookup yields CDR1 SGHDN and CDR2 FVKESK. CDR3: CASSQGMEDTQYF. CDR3 DNA: TGTGCCAGCAGCCAAGGAATGGAAGATACGCAGTATTTT.

This clonotype was counted at least ten times. The chain combines TRBV7-2 with TRBJ1-2, with D perhaps matching TRBD1 (6 bases). Between the trimmed V and J ends, which lost 1 base and 5 bases, there was a span of 14 bases. There are 15 residues in the CDR3. CDR1 is SGHTA, CDR2 FQGNSA, per germline. CDR3 sequence reads: CASSLGFTGAYGYTF. The CDR3 DNA reads as TGTGCCAGCAGCTTAGGGTTTACGGGGGCTTATGGCTACACCTTC.

This chain connects TRBV6-2 or TRBV6-3 to TRBJ1-2; tentative D call: TRBD1 (6 bases). Per the germline V gene, CDR1 is MNHEY and CDR2 is SVGEGT. V was pared by 6 bases and J by 5 bases, with 19 bases between. The CDR3 loop spans 15 amino acids. The CDR3, as DNA: TGTGCCAGCAGCCGAACGCCGACAGGCCAATATGGCTACACCTTC. Residues: CASSRTPTGQYGYTF.

This clonotype was seen only a few times. V gene TRBV5-4 combines with J gene TRBJ1-2; 8 bases are shared with TRBD1. Trimming took 4 bases from V and 2 from J; bases not matched to a gene: 10. Per the germline V gene, CDR1 is SGHNT and CDR2 is YYREEE (reference sequence). This CDR3 is built from 16 residues. The CDR3 DNA reads TGTGCCAGCAGCCTGGGGGGCGGACAGGGCAACTATGGCTACACCTTC. Protein sequence: CASSLGGGQGNYGYTF.

V and J are TRBV6-5 and TRBJ2-5, with TRBD1 identical over 10 bases. V lost 2 bases and J lost 4; bases outside the gene matches: 4. This CDR3 contains 15 residues. Germline-derived CDR1 and CDR2 are MNHEY and SVGAGI. Here the CDR3 reads CASSYAGTGVETQYF. CDR3 coding DNA: TGTGCCAGCAGTTACGCGGGGACAGGGGTAGAGACCCAGTACTTC.

There are a few counts of this clonotype. The chain combines TRBV6-2 or TRBV6-3 with TRBJ1-6; D gene unclear. The CDR3 spans 16 residues. The V end lost 1 base, the J end lost 4 bases, and 11 bases lay between the germline ends. Germline V CDR1 and CDR2: MNHEY, SVGEGT. This chain's CDR3 is CASSYLRPRYNSPLHF. The CDR3 DNA is TGTGCCAGCAGTTACTTGAGGCCCCGATATAATTCACCCCTCCACTTT.

This clonotype was seen a handful of times. The J gene is TRBJ1-2, the V gene TRBV4-3; the match to TRBD1 covers 8 bases. The CDR3 totals 15 residues. The V gene end was trimmed by 3 bases and the J gene end by 7 bases; junction bases not matched to a gene: 10. CDR1 is LGHNA, CDR2 YSLEER, per germline. CDR3 in amino acids: CASSQLSGGQAGYTF. The CDR3 DNA sequence: TGCGCCAGCAGCCAGCTAAGTGGGGGACAGGCTGGCTACACCTTC.